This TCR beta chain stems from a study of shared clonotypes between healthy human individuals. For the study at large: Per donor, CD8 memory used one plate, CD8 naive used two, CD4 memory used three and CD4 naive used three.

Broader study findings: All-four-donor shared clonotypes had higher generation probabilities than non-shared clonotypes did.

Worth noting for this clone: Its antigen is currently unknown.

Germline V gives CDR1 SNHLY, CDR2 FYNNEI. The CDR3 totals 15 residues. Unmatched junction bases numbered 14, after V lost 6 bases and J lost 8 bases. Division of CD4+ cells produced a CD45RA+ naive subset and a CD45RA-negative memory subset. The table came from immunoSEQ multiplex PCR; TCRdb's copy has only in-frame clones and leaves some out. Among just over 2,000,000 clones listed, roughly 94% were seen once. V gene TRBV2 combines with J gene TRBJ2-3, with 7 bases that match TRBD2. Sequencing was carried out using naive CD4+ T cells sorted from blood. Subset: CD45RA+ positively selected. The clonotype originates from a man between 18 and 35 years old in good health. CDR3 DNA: TGTGCCAGCAGCGCCCCCGTGACTAGCAAGGGTACGCAGTATTTT. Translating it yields CASSAPVTSKGTQYF.